These 10 T cell receptor beta chains were sequenced from one sample in a study of cytomegalovirus exposure and HLA in healthy donors. The PCR contained 60 Vbeta and 13 Jbeta primers. Method: immunoSEQ multiplex PCR; TCRdb's copy keeps in-frame clones and lacks some. The profile shows approximately 150,000 clones, around 80% of them singletons. Sequenced: PBMCs. These receptors all come from a woman between 40 and 50 years old in good health and CMV-seronegative.

This rearrangement joins TRBV7-3 to TRBJ1-2; D unclear. V gave up 5 bases and J gave up 6 bases, with 19 bases separating them. This CDR3 spans 15 amino acids. The germline gives CDR1 SGHTA, CDR2 FQGTGA. The CDR3, as DNA: TGTGCCAGCAGCCCAACTGGCAGAGCTGGGCATGGCTACACCTTC. This sequence encodes CASSPTGRAGHGYTF. Combining the CDR3 with reference TRBV7-3 and TRBJ1-2 gives the whole variable domain GAGVSQTPSNKVTEKGKYVELRCDPISGHTALYWYRQSLGQGPEFLIYFQGTGAADDSGLPNDRFFAVRPEGSVSTLKIQRTERGDSAVYLCASSPTGRAGHGYTFGSGTRLTVV.

The V gene is TRBV15, the J gene TRBJ2-5; D is unclear. From germline, CDR1 is LNHNV and CDR2 YYDKDF (reference sequence). V was trimmed by 0 bases and J by 0 bases, leaving 8 bases between them. CDR3 length equals 15 residues. CDR3 DNA sequence: TGTGCCACCAGCAGAGATGGGCATCACCAAGAGACCCAGTACTTC. This translates into CATSRDGHHQETQYF. Looking up the rest from reference TRBV15 and TRBJ2-5 gives the full variable domain: DAMVIQNPRYQVTQFGKPVTLSCSQTLNHNVMYWYQQKSSQAPKLLFHYYDKDFNNEADTPDNFQSRRPNTSFCFLDIRSPGLGDTAMYLCATSRDGHHQETQYFGPGTRLLVL.

This clone has more than one count but fewer than ten. This CDR3 fails to terminate in the conserved phenylalanine or tryptophan, so it likely reflects a read error. The DNA is omitted, as the CDR3 cannot be located on it reliably, and the CDR3 follows TCRdb's listing. CDR3 loop: CASSIIDNS. J is TRBJ2-7 and V is TRBV6-1; the table's D gene call, TRBD1, was not cross checked with the DNA. The CDR3 length is 9 residues, termini included. Per germline, CDR1 MNHNS and CDR2 SASEGT.

The rearrangement links TRBV6-1 to TRBJ1-6; a weak D match, TRBD1 (6 bases). Germline V gives CDR1 MNHNS, CDR2 SASEGT. V lost 0 bases, J lost 0 bases, and 18 bases lay in between. CDR3 length: 20 residues. The CDR3: CASSEATWTARSSYNSPLHF. CDR3 nucleotide sequence: TGTGCCAGCAGTGAAGCAACCTGGACAGCTCGAAGCTCCTATAATTCACCCCTCCACTTT.

This clone was counted only a few times. This rearrangement joins TRBV5-4 to TRBJ2-7, with 8 bases lining up with TRBD1. V gave up 1 base and J gave up 6 bases; unmatched junction bases: 12. The germline CDR1 and CDR2 sequences are SGHNT and YYREEE (reference sequence). The CDR3 runs 16 residues. CDR3 in amino acids: CASSLPGGTGYPEQYF. The CDR3 nucleotides are TGTGCCAGCAGCTTGCCCGGCGGGACAGGATATCCCGAGCAGTACTTC.

The chain uses TRBV5-1 and TRBJ2-7; D perhaps matches TRBD1 (5 bases). V was trimmed by 2 bases and J by 3 bases, leaving 9 bases between them. The CDR3 spans 13 residues. Germline V gene data show CDR1 as SGHRS and CDR2 as YFSETQ. The CDR3 DNA sequence: TGCGCCAGCAGCTTTTCAGGGTTCTACGAGCAGTACTTC. This sequence encodes CASSFSGFYEQYF.

The chain uses TRBV2 and TRBJ2-1; maybe TRBD2 (7 bases). Trimming pared 7 bases from V and 6 bases from J, leaving 10 bases between. Germline V lookup: CDR1 SNHLY, CDR2 FYNNEI. This CDR3 comprises 12 residues. The CDR3 sequence is CASKGGFNEQFF. The DNA of the CDR3 is TGTGCCAGCAAGGGGGGGTTCAATGAGCAGTTCTTC.

In its sample, this clone was seen a few times. The V and J genes are TRBV28 and TRBJ1-6; a weak D match, TRBD1 (5 bases). The germline V gene encodes CDR1 MDHEN and CDR2 SYDVKM. This CDR3 spans 14 amino acids. V was trimmed by 5 bases and J by 5 bases, leaving 10 bases between them. DNA of the CDR3: TGTGCCAGCAGTCTGGACACCAATAATTCACCCCTCCACTTT. Amino acids: CASSLDTNNSPLHF.

V is TRBV4-1 and J is TRBJ2-7; TRBD1 agrees at 9 bases. With V trimmed by 1 base and J by 3 bases, 7 bases remained unmatched. Germline V gene lookup returns CDR1 MGHRA and CDR2 YSYEKL. The CDR3 has 16 residues. CDR3 bases: TGCGCCAGCAGCCAAGGGACAGGGGTCACCGTCTACGAGCAGTACTTC. Translation gives CASSQGTGVTVYEQYF.

This clone was seen a few times. The chain is built from TRBV5-6 and TRBJ2-7, with 7 bases identical to TRBD1. CDR1 and CDR2 (germline): SGHDT, YYEEEE. CDR3 size: 15 residues. The J segment lost 4 bases and the V segment lost 5 bases, leaving 12 bases of the junction unmatched. The chain's CDR3 is CASSEYTGVGYEQYF. As DNA, the CDR3 is TGTGCCAGCAGTGAGTATACAGGGGTTGGTTACGAGCAGTACTTC.